Sequencing of this TCR beta chain was carried out in a study of early T cells in non-severe SARS-CoV-2 infection. Study information: The study sequenced bulk RNA from unsorted whole blood, with chains unpaired. Study outcomes and limitations: CD4 and private specificities were missed by VDJdb matching, which favored anti-spike CD8 responses.

This clonotype turned up a few times. No antigen is known for it. Individual cDNA molecules carried attached unique molecular identifiers. TCRdb itself ran the 5' RACE reads through MiXCR, one entry per CDR3 protein. The sample lists 95,000 to 100,000 distinct CDR3 sequences; about 11% were seen once. Sequenced material: whole blood. This clonotype was obtained from an adult who was a healthcare worker with PCR-confirmed SARS-CoV-2 infection or an uninfected control (not recorded which).

CDR3 sequence: CASSFPTSGRATKTYEQYF. CDR3 DNA sequence: TGTGCCAGCAGTTTTCCGACTAGCGGGAGGGCCACCAAGACCTACGAGCAGTACTTC. The rearrangement joins TRBV28 to TRBJ2-7, with TRBD2 matching 14 bases. CDR1 and CDR2 (germline): MDHEN, SYDVKM. Trimming removed 3 bases from V and 2 bases from J; junction bases left unmatched: 12. CDR3 length: 19 residues.